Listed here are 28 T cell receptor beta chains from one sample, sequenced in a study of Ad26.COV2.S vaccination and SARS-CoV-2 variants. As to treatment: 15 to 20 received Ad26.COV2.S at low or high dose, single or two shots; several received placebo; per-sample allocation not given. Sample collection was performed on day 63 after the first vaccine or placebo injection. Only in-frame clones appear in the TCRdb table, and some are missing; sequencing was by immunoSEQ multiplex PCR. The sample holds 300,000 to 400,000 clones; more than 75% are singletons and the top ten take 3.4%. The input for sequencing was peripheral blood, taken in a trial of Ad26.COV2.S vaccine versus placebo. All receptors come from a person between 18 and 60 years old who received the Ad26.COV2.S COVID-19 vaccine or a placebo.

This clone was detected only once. This CDR3 is CASTRDRAQGQPQHF. The CDR3, as DNA: TGTGCCAGCACCAGGGACAGGGCCCAGGGGCAGCCCCAGCATTTT. This sequence joins TRBV6-5 and TRBJ1-5; 9 nucleotides line up with TRBD1. Germline-derived CDR1 and CDR2 are MNHEY and SVGAGI. The V gene end was trimmed by 7 bases and the J gene end by 7 bases; junction bases not matched to a gene: 11. CDR3 length equals 15 residues.

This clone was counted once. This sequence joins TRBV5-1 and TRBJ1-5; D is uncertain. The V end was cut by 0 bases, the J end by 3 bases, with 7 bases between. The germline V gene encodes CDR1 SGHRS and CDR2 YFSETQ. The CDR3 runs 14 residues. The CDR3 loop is CASSLGQNNQPQHF. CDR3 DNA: TGCGCCAGCAGCTTGGGACAAAACAATCAGCCCCAGCATTTT. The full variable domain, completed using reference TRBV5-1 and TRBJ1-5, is KAGVTQTPRYLIKTRGQQVTLSCSPISGHRSVSWYQQTPGQGLQFLFEYFSETQRNKGNFPGRFSGRQFSNSRSEMNVSTLELGDSALYLCASSLGQNNQPQHFGDGTRLSIL.

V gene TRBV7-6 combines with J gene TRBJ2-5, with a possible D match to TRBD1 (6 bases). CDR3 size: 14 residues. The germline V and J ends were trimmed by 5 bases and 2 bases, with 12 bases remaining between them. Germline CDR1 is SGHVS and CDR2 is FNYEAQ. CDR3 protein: CASSEDRIQETQYF. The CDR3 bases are TGTGCCAGCAGCGAAGACAGGATTCAAGAGACCCAGTACTTC.

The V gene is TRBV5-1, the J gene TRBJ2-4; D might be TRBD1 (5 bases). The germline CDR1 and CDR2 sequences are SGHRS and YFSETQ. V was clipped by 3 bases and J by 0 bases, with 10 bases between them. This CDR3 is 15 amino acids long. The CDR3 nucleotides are TGCGCCAGCAGCTCGACAGCCCAAGCCAAAAACATTCAGTACTTC. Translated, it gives CASSSTAQAKNIQYF.

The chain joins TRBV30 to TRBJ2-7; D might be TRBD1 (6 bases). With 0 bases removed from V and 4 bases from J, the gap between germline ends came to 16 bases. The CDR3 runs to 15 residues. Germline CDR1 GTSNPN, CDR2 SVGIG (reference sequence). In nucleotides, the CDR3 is TGTGCCTGGAGTGTACAGGGACGGGCCCGTTACGAGCAGTACTTC. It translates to CAWSVQGRARYEQYF.

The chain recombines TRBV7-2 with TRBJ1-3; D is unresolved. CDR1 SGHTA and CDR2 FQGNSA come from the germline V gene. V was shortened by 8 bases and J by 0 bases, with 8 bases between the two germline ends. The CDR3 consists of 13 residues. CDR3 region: CASVVTSGNTIYF. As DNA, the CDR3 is TGTGCCAGCGTCGTCACCTCTGGAAACACCATATATTTT.

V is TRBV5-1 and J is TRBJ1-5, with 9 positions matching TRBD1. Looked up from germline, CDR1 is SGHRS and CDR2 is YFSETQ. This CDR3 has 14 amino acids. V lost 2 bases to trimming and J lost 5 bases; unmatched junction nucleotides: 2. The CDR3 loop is CASSLQGADQPQHF. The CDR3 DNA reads TGCGCCAGCAGCTTACAGGGGGCTGATCAGCCCCAGCATTTT.

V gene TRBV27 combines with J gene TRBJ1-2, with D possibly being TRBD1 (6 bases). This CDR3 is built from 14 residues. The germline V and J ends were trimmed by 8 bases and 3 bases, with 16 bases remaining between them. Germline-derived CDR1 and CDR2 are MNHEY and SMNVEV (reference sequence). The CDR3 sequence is CASGPRGYHYGYTF. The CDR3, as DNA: TGTGCCAGCGGCCCAAGGGGGTACCACTATGGCTACACCTTC.

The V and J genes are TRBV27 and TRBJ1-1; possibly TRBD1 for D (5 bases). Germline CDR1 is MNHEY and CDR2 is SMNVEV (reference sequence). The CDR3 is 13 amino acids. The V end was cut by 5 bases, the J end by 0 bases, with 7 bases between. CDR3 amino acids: CASSQGLNTEAFF. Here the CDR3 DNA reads TGTGCCAGCAGTCAGGGCTTGAACACTGAAGCTTTCTTT.

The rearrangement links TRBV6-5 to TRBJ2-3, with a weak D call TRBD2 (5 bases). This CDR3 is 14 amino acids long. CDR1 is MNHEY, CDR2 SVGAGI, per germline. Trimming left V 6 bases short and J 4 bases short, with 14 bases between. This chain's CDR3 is CASSLTGYPDTQYF. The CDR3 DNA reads TGTGCCAGCAGCCTCACGGGGTATCCAGATACGCAGTATTTT.

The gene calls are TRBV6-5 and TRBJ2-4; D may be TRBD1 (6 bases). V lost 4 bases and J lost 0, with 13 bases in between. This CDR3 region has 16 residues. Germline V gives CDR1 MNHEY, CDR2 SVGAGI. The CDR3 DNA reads TGTGCCAGCAGTTCTTGGACAGAACTAGCCAAAAACATTCAGTACTTC. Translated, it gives CASSSWTELAKNIQYF.

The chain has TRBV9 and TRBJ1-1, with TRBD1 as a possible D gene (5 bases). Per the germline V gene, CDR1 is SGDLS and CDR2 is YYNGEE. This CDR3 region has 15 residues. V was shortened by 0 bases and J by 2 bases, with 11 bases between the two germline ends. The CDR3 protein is CASSVGGHLNTEAFF. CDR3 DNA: TGTGCCAGCAGCGTAGGAGGACACCTAAACACTGAAGCTTTCTTT.

For the CDR3, the DNA is TGTGCCAGCTCCCTGGACAGGGGGGTTAAAGAGCAGTACTTC. This translates into CASSLDRGVKEQYF. J is TRBJ2-7 and V is TRBV18, with 10 bases that match TRBD1. V was clipped by 6 bases and J by 7 bases; unmatched bases: 9. The CDR3 loop spans 14 amino acids. Germline loops: CDR1 KGHSH, CDR2 LQKENI.

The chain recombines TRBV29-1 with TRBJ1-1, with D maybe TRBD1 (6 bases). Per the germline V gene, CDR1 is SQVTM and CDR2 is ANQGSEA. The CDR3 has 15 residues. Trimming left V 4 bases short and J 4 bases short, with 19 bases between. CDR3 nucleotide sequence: TGCAGCGTTGTTACTCCGGGACACGGATCCACTGAAGCTTTCTTT. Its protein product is CSVVTPGHGSTEAFF.

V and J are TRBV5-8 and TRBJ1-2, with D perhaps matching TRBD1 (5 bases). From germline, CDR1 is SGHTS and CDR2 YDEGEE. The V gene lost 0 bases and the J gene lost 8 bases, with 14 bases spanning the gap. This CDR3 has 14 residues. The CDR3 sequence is CASSLGEGMGGYTF. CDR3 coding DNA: TGTGCCAGCAGCTTGGGCGAGGGGATGGGCGGCTACACCTTC.

The CDR3 loop reads CASSIGTGYYEQYF. CDR3 coding DNA: TGTGCCAGCAGCATAGGGACAGGATACTACGAGCAGTACTTC. This rearrangement joins TRBV5-5 to TRBJ2-7; 8 bases are a match to TRBD1. The ends lost 4 bases at V and 3 bases at J; junction bases unmatched: 6. The V gene's germline CDR1 is SGHKS and CDR2 YYEKEE (reference sequence). This CDR3 comprises 14 residues.

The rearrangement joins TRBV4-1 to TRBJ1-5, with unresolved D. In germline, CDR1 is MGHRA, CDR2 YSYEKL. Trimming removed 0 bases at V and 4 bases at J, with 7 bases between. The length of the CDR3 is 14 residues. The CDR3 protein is CASSQEGLNQPQHF. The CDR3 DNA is TGCGCCAGCAGCCAAGAAGGCCTTAATCAGCCCCAGCATTTT.

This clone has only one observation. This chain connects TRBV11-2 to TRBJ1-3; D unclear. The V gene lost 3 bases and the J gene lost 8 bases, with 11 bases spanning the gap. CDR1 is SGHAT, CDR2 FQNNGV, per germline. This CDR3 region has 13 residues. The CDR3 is CASSLSSPDTIYF. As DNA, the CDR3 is TGTGCCAGCAGCTTGAGCTCTCCGGACACCATATATTTT.

The CDR3 DNA reads as TGTGCCAGTAGGGCGTGGGGGGACACCAACAATTCACCCCTCCACTTT. Protein: CASRAWGDTNNSPLHF. The chain has TRBV19 and TRBJ1-6; possible D gene TRBD1, 6 bases. The CDR3 is 16 amino acids. Trimming took 6 bases from V and 7 from J, leaving 19 bases between them. Germline CDR1 is LNHDA and CDR2 is SQIVND (reference sequence).

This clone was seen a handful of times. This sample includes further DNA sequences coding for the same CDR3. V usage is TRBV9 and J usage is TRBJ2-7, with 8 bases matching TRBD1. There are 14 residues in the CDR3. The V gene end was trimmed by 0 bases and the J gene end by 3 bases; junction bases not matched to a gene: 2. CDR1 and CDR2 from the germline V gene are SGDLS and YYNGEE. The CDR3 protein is CASSVGDRGYEQYF. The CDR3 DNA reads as TGTGCCAGCAGCGTAGGAGACAGGGGCTACGAGCAGTACTTC.

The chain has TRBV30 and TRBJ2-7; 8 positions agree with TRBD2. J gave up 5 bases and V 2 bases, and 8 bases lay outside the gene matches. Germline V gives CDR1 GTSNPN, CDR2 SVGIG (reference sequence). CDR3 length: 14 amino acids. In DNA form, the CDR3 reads TGTGCCTGGAGTCCGGGGACTAGGCAAAACGAGCAGTACTTC. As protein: CAWSPGTRQNEQYF.

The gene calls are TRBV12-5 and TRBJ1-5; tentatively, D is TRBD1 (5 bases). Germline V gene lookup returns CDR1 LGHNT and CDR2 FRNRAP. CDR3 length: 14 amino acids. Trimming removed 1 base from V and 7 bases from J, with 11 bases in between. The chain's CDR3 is CASGLGVAGQPQHF. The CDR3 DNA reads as TGTGCTAGTGGTTTGGGGGTGGCAGGGCAGCCCCAGCATTTT. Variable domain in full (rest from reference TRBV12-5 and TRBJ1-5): DARVTQTPRHKVTEMGQEVTMRCQPILGHNTVFWYRQTMMQGLELLAYFRNRAPLDDSGMPKDRFSAEMPDATLATLKIQPSEPRDSAVYFCASGLGVAGQPQHFGDGTRLSIL.

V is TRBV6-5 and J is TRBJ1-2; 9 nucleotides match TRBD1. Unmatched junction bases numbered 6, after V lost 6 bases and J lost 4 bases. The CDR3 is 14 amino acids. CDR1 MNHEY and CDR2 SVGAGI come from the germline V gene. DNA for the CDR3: TGTGCCAGCAGGCCGGGACAGGGCTCCTATGGCTACACCTTC. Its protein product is CASRPGQGSYGYTF.

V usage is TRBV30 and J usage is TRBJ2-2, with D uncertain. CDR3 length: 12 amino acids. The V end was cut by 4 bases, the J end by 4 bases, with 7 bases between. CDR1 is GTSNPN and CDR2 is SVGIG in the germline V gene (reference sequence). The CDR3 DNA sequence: TGTGCCTGGACCCACTTCACCGGGGAGCTGTTTTTT. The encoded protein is CAWTHFTGELFF.

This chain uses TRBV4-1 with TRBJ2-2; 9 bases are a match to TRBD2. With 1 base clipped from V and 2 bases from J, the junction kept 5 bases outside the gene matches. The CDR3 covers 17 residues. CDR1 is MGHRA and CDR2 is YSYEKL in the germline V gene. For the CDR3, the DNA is TGCGCCAGCAGCCAAGCTGCGGGGGGGATTAACACCGGGGAGCTGTTTTTT. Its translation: CASSQAAGGINTGELFF.

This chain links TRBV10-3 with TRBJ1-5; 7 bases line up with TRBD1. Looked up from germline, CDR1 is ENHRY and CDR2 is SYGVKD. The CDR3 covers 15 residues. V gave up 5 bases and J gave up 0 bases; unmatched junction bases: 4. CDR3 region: CAISKGQNSNQPQHF. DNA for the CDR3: TGTGCCATCAGTAAGGGACAGAATAGCAATCAGCCCCAGCATTTT.

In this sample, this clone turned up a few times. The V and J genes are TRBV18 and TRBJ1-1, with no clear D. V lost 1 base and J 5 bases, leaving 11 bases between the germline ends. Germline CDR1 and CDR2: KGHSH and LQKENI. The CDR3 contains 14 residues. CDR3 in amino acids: CASSPQEKRTEAFF. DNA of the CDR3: TGTGCCAGCTCACCACAGGAGAAGAGAACTGAAGCTTTCTTT. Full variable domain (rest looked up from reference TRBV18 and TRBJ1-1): NAGVMQNPRHLVRRRGQEARLRCSPMKGHSHVYWYRQLPEEGLKFMVYLQKENIIDESGMPKERFSAEFPKEGPSILRIQQVVRGDSAAYFCASSPQEKRTEAFFGQGTRLTVV.

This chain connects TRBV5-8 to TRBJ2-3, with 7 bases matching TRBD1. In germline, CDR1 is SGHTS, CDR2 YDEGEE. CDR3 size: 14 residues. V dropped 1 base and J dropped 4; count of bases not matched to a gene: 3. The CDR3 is CASSLMTGSDTQYF. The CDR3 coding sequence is TGTGCCAGCAGCTTGATGACAGGGTCAGATACGCAGTATTTT.